This T cell receptor beta chain was captured in a study of CD8+CD57+ T cells in acquired aplastic anemia. As for the study in general: Across the sorted CD4+ and CD8+ cells, DNA amounts averaged 3.2 ug. Approximately 9.9 million reads, on average, were obtained for CD4+ cells from healthy donors. Points from the study as a whole: Between patients and controls, CD8+ Simpson's diversity did not vary significantly.

Genomic DNA acted as the template from which TCR beta VDJ combination and CDR3 sequence profiling were carried out. TCRdb redid the calling of the reads with MiXCR, one entry per CDR3 protein. The profile shows about 110,000 distinct CDR3 sequences, less than 65% of them singletons. Trimming shortened V by 3 bases and J by 3 bases, and 8 bases separated the two germline ends. The germline V gene encodes CDR1 MNHEY and CDR2 SVGAGI. This CDR3 is built from 13 residues. Points on this clonotype: The target antigen is unknown.

Sequencing was done on a sample of sorted CD4+, CD8+, or CD8+CD57+ T cells (not recorded which) from PBMCs. This clonotype was obtained from a human donor in good health, serving as a control. J is TRBJ2-5 and V is TRBV6-5; D is ambiguous. CDR3 region: CASSYMEKETQYF. The CDR3 DNA reads TGTGCCAGCAGTTATATGGAGAAAGAGACCCAGTACTTC.